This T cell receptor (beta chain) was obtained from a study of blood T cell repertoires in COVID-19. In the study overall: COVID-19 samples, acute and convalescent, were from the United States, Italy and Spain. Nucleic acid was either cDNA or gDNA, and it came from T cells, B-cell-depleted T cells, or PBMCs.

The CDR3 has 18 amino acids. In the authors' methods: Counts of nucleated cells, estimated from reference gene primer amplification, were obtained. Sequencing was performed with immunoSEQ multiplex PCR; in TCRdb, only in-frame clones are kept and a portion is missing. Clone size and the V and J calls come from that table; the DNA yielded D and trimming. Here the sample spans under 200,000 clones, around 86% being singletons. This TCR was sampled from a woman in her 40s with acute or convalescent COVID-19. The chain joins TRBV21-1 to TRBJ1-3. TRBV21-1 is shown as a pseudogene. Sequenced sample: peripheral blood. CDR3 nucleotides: TGTGCCAGCAGCAACGGCGCGACTGCTACCTCCTCTGGAAACACCATATATTTT. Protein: CASSNGATATSSGNTIYF.